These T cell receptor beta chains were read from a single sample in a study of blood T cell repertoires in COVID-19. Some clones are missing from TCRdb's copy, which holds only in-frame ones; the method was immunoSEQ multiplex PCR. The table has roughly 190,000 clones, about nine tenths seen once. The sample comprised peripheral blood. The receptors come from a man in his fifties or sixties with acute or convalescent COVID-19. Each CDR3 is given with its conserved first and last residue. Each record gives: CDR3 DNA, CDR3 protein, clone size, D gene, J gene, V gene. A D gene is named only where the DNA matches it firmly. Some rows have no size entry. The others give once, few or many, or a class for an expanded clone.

DNA: TGTGCCAGCACGGACAGGGAAGAGACCCAGTACTTC
CDR3: CASTDREETQYF
size: .
D: TRBD1
J: TRBJ2-5
V: TRBV28

DNA: TGTGCCAGTAGTATGGCATCCTTCGGGTTAGCCTACAATGAGCAGTTCTTC
CDR3: CASSMASFGLAYNEQFF
size: .
D: .
J: TRBJ2-1
V: TRBV19

DNA: TGTGCCAGCTCACCAATGGCAGGTCTTCACGAGCAGTACTTC
CDR3: CASSPMAGLHEQYF
size: .
D: .
J: TRBJ2-7
V: TRBV18

DNA: TGTGCCTCACGGGACAGTGGGCGCGATGAGCAGTTCTTC
CDR3: CASRDSGRDEQFF
size: .
D: TRBD1
J: TRBJ2-1
V: TRBV24-1

DNA: TGTGCCAGCAGCTCTGACGGTTGGGCGAGCTCCTACAATGAGCAGTTCTTC
CDR3: CASSSDGWASSYNEQFF
size: .
D: .
J: TRBJ2-1
V: TRBV27

DNA: TGTGCCAGCAGACCCTACAGGGCCAGCGAAGCTTTCTTT
CDR3: CASRPYRASEAFF
size: .
D: .
J: TRBJ1-1
V: TRBV6-5

DNA: TGTGCCAGTAGTATCATGGACAGGGTGTATAACTATGGCTACACCTTC
CDR3: CASSIMDRVYNYGYTF
size: .
D: TRBD1
J: TRBJ1-2
V: TRBV19

DNA: TGTGCCAGTAGCCAAGCCCAAACAGGGCTTTTCTATGGCTACACCTTC
CDR3: CASSQAQTGLFYGYTF
size: .
D: .
J: TRBJ1-2
V: TRBV19

DNA: TGTGCCAGTAGCCAAACAGGGGGCAATCAGCCCCAGCATTTT
CDR3: CASSQTGGNQPQHF
size: few
D: TRBD1
J: TRBJ1-5
V: TRBV19

DNA: TGTGCCAGCAGCTTGGGACAGGGCCTTGGGGGGGAGCTGTTTTTT
CDR3: CASSLGQGLGGELFF
size: .
D: TRBD1
J: TRBJ2-2
V: TRBV7-3

DNA: TGTGCCACCAGTGACTCAGGGGACACTGGAAACACCATATATTTT
CDR3: CATSDSGDTGNTIYF
size: .
D: .
J: TRBJ1-3
V: TRBV24-1

DNA: TGTGCCAGCAGCCCTGGGACAGGGGGTTCGGGCTACACCTTC
CDR3: CASSPGTGGSGYTF
size: .
D: TRBD1
J: TRBJ1-2
V: TRBV7-2